This T cell receptor (beta chain) was found in a study of liver allograft versus peripheral blood T cells. Study-level background: Liver transplant recipients had T cell receptor repertoires compared between transplanted liver and peripheral blood.

Study-wide results and limits: Peripheral blood reportedly held T cell receptor repertoires that differed from those inside liver allografts.

V was cut by 1 base and J by 5 bases, with 3 bases left in between. Germline CDR1 reads SEHNR; CDR2 reads FQNEAQ (reference sequence). The CDR3 is 12 amino acids. MiXCR was run by TCRdb on the reads, yielding one entry per CDR3 protein. The sample holds around 11,000 distinct CDR3 sequences; around 23% are singletons and the top ten take around 1.6%. This clonotype has a handful of counts. Its antigen is unidentified. The chain employs TRBV7-9 and TRBJ2-1; D remains unclear. The receptor comes from a human patient who had a liver transplant. Some T cells may be the graft donor's. The CDR3 region is CASSLGHNEQFF. CDR3 bases: TGTGCCAGCAGCTTAGGTCACAATGAGCAGTTCTTC.